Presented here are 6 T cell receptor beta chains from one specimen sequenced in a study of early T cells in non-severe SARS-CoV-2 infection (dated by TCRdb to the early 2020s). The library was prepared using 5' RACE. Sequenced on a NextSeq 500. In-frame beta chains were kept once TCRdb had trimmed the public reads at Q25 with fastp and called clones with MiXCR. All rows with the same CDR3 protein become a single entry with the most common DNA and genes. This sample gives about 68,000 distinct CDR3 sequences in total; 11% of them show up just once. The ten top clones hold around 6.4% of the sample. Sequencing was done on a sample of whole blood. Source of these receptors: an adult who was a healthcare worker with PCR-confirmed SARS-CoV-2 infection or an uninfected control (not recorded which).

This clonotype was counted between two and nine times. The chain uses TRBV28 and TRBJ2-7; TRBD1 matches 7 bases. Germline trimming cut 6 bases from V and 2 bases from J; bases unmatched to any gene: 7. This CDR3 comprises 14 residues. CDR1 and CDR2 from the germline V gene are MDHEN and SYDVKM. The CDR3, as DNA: TGTGCCAGCAGCTTTATCGACAGGGCCTACGAGCAGTACTTC. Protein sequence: CASSFIDRAYEQYF.

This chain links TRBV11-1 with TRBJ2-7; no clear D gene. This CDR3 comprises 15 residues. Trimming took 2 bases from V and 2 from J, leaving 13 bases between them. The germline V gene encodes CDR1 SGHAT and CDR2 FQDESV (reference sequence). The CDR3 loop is CASSLFYGSAYEQYF. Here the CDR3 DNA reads TGTGCCAGCAGCTTATTCTACGGATCGGCCTACGAGCAGTACTTC.

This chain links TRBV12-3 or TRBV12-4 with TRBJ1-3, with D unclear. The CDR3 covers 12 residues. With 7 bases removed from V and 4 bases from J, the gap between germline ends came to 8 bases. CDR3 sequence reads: CASTPLGNTIYF. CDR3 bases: TGTGCCAGCACCCCCCTGGGAAACACCATATATTTT.

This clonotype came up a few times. The CDR3 DNA is TGTGCCAGCAGCTTGAATCGGGGCTACACCTTC. It specifies CASSLNRGYTF. J is TRBJ1-2 and V is TRBV5-5; D unclear. Looked up from germline, CDR1 is SGHKS and CDR2 is YYEKEE (reference sequence). With 1 base removed from V and 8 bases from J, the gap between germline ends came to 6 bases. CDR3 length: 11 amino acids.

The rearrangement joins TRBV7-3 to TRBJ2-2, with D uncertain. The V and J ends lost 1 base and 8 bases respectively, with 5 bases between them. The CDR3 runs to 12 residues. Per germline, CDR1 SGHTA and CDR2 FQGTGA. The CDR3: CASSLIWGELFF. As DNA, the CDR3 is TGTGCCAGCAGCTTAATTTGGGGGGAGCTGTTTTTT.

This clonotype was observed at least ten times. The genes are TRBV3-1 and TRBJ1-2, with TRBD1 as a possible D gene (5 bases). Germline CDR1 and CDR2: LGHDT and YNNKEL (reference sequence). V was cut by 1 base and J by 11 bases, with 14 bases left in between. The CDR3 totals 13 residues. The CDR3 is CASSQAPGLAYTF. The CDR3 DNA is TGTGCCAGCAGCCAAGCTCCGGGACTGGCGTACACCTTC.